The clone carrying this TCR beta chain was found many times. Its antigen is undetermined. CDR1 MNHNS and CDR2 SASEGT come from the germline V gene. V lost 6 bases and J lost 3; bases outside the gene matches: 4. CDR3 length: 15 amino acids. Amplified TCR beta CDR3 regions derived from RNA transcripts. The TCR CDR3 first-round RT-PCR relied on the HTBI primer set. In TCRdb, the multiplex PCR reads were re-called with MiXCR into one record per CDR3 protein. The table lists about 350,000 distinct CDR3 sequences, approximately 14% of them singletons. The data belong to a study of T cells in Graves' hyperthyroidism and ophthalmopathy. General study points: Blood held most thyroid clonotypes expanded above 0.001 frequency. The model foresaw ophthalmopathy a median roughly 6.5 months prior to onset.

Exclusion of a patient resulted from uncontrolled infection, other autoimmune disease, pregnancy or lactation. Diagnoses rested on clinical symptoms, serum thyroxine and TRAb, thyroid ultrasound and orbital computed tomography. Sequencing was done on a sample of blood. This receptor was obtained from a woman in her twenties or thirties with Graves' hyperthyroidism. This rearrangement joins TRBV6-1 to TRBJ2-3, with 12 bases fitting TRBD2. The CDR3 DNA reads TGTGCCAGCAGGCCAGGGACTAGCGGGACAGATACGCAGTATTTT. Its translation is CASRPGTSGTDTQYF.